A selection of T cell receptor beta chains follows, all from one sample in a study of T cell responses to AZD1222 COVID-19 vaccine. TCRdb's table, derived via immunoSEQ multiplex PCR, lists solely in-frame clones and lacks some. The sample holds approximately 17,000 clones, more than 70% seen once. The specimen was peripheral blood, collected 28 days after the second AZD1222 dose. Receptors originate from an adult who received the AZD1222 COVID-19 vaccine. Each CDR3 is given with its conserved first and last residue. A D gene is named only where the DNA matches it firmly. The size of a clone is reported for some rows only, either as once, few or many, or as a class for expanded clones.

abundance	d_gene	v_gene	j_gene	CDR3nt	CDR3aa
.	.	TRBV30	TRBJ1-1	TGTGCCTGGAGGGTGGGATACACTGAAGCTTTCTTT	CAWRVGYTEAFF
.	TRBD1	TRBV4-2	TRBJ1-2	TGTGCCAGCAGCCAAGATAGGGGACAGCTAAATGGCTACACCTTC	CASSQDRGQLNGYTF
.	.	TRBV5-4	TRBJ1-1	TGTGCCAGCAGTCAACAGAACACTGAAGCTTTCTTT	CASSQQNTEAFF
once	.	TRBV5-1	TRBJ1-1	TGCGCCAGCAGCTTGGAGGGGAGGACTGAAGCTTTCTTT	CASSLEGRTEAFF
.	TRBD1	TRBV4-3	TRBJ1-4	TGCGCCAGCAGCCAAGGAAGGGTGACAGGGGTGAGAGAAAAACTGTTTTTT	CASSQGRVTGVREKLFF
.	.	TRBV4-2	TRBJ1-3	TGTGCCAGCAGCCAAGATATGGGGGGGAGCTCTGGAAACACCATATATTTT	CASSQDMGGSSGNTIYF
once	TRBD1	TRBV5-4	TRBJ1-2	TGTGCCAGCAGCTTGGGACAGGGGTACTATGGCTACACCTTC	CASSLGQGYYGYTF
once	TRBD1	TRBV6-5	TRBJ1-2	TGTGCCAGTTTTAGGGCAGGGGGAGGCTACACCTTC	CASFRAGGGYTF
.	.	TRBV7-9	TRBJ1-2	TGTGCCAGCAGCTTATCGACCCGATATGGCTACACCTTC	CASSLSTRYGYTF
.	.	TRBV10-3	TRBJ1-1	TGTGCCATCAGTCCAGGGAACGCTGAAGCTTTCTTT	CAISPGNAEAFF
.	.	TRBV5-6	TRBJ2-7	TGTGCCAGCAGCTTCAGAGGGGGGACCTACGAGCAGTACTTC	CASSFRGGTYEQYF
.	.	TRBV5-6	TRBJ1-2	TGTGCCAGCAGCTTGCAGATCCTCTACCTTAATGGCTACACCTTC	CASSLQILYLNGYTF
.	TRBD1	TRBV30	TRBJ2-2	TGTGCCTGGAGTGTTGAACAGGGGGCGAACACCGGGGAGCTGTTTTTT	CAWSVEQGANTGELFF
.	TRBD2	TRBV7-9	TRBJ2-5	TGTGCCAGCAACAAAAGACTAGCGGGGGACCTCCAAGAGACCCAGTACTTC	CASNKRLAGDLQETQYF
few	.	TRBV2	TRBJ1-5	TGTGCCAGCAGCCCCGATGGTCAGAGCAATCAGCCCCAGCATTTT	CASSPDGQSNQPQHF
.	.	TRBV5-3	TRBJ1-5	TGTGCCGGGGACACATATAGCAATCAGCCCCAGCATTTT	CAGDTYSNQPQHF
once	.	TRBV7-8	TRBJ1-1	TGTGCCAGCAGCTTGGGGGCCCGTCGGGAAACTGAAGCTTTCTTT	CASSLGARRETEAFF
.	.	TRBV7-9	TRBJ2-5	TGTGCCAGCAGCACCGCAGGGCCCGGGTACCAAGAGACCCAGTACTTC	CASSTAGPGYQETQYF
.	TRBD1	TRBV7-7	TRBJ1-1	TGTGCTAGCAGCATAACAGGGGTGAACACTGAAGCTTTCTTT	CASSITGVNTEAFF
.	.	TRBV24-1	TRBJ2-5	TGTGCCACCAGTGACTTAATCGACAGTCAAGAGACCCAGTACTTC	CATSDLIDSQETQYF
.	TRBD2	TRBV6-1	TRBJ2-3	TGTGCCAGCAGTGAGGGACTAGTGCAGGATACGCAGTATTTT	CASSEGLVQDTQYF
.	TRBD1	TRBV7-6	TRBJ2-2	TGTGCCAGCAGCTCTTCACAGGGGACCGGGGAGCTGTTTTTT	CASSSSQGTGELFF
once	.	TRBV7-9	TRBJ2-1	TGTGCCAGCAGCTTGGTCAGGGGATCCTACAATGAGCAGTTCTTC	CASSLVRGSYNEQFF
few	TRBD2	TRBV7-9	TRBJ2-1	TGTGCCAGCAGCGACGGGACTAGCGGGGGGGCAGATGAGCAGTTCTTC	CASSDGTSGGADEQFF
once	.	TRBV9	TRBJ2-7	TGTGCCAGCAGCGTAACCCACTATAACGAGCAGTACTTC	CASSVTHYNEQYF
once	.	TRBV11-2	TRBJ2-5	TGTGCCAGCAGCCCACGGGCTAGCGTTCGGTACTTC	CASSPRASVRYF
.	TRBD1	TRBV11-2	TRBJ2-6	TGTGCCAGCACCCCTCAGGGGGCGACCGGGGCCAACGTCCTGACTTTC	CASTPQGATGANVLTF
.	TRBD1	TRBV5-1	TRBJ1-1	TGCGCCAGCAGCTCTCTGGGCGGGACAGGTCGAGCCACTGAAGCTTTCTTT	CASSSLGGTGRATEAFF
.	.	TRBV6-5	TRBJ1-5	TGTGCCAGCAGCCCCGGACCTGGGCAGCCCCAGCATTTT	CASSPGPGQPQHF
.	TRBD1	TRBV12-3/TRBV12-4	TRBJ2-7	TGTGCCAGCACCGACAGGGGAGTCTACGAGCAGTACTTC	CASTDRGVYEQYF
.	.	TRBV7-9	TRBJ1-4	TGTGCCAGCAGCTTAGCCCCGGGAGGGGGGAAACTGTTTTTT	CASSLAPGGGKLFF
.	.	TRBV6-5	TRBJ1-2	TGTGCCAGCAGTTACTCGGCGGACAGCTACTATGGCTACACCTTC	CASSYSADSYYGYTF
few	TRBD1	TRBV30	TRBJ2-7	TGTGCCTGGTCAGGGGGCGGGAACCCCTCCTACGAGCAGTACTTC	CAWSGGGNPSYEQYF
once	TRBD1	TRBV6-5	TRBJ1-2	TGTGCCAGCAGCCGGGACAGAGTGAACTATGGCTACACCTTC	CASSRDRVNYGYTF
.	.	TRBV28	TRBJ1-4	TGTGCCAGCAGTTTGGGGGGAGAGGCTAATGAAAAACTGTTTTTT	CASSLGGEANEKLFF
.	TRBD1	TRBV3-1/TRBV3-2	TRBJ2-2	TGTGCCAGCAGCCAATCGTACAGGGGAAACCGGGAGCTGTTTTTT	CASSQSYRGNRELFF
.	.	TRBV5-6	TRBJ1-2	TGTGCCAGCAGCTTGGTAGGATCCAACTATGGCTACACCTTC	CASSLVGSNYGYTF
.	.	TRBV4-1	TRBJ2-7	TGCGCCAGCAGCCAGATGGGGGATAGGACCTACGAGCAGTACTTC	CASSQMGDRTYEQYF
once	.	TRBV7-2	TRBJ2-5	TGTGCCAGCAGCTTAGCTGCGGCGGCGAAGACCCAGTACTTC	CASSLAAAAKTQYF
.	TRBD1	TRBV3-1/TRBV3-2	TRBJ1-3	TGTGCCAGCAGCCAAGAGTACAGGGGCCGAGAGGCCATATATTTT	CASSQEYRGREAIYF